Each of the 4 T cell receptor beta chains below was sequenced from the same sample in a study of blood T cell repertoires in COVID-19. TCRdb's table, derived via immunoSEQ multiplex PCR, lists solely in-frame clones and lacks some. The repertoire holds more than 300,000 clones, with 80% to 95% as singletons. The material sequenced was PBMCs or T cells enriched from blood (not recorded which). These receptor sequences come from a woman between 40 and 55 years old who had been exposed to COVID-19.

The V gene is TRBV18, the J gene TRBJ1-5; D not resolved. Trimming shortened V by 3 bases and J by 0 bases, and 12 bases separated the two germline ends. The CDR3 has 16 residues. The V gene's germline CDR1 is KGHSH and CDR2 LQKENI. The CDR3 coding sequence is TGTGCCAGCTCACCGCCTCGGGATACTAGCAATCAGCCCCAGCATTTT. Translated: CASSPPRDTSNQPQHF.

The chain links TRBV5-3 to TRBJ1-5; D is perhaps TRBD1 (6 bases). TRBV5-3 is annotated as an ORF whose role is uncertain. The CDR3 covers 19 residues. Trimming left V 4 bases short and J 0 bases short, with 23 bases between. The CDR3 DNA reads TGTGCCAGAAGCGCCAAGCAGGGGCCGCAATATTATAGCAATCAGCCCCAGCATTTT. It specifies CARSAKQGPQYYSNQPQHF.

The chain carries TRBV23-1 and TRBJ2-2; TRBD2 aligns across 7 bases. TRBV23-1 is sorted into the ORF group, with uncertain function. The CDR3 is made up of 16 amino acids. V lost 8 bases and J lost 3; bases outside the gene matches: 12. The chain's CDR3 is CASWGCRGEYTGELFF. Here the CDR3 DNA reads TGCGCCAGCTGGGGTTGTCGGGGGGAGTACACCGGGGAGCTGTTTTTT.

This clone was detected only once. The CDR3 reads CATSGEVQETQYF. The CDR3 nucleotides read TGTGCCACCAGTGGAGAGGTTCAAGAGACCCAGTACTTC. The chain has TRBV24-1 and TRBJ2-5; D not resolved. This CDR3 spans 13 amino acids. CDR1 is KGHDR and CDR2 is SFDVKD in the germline V gene. Trimming removed 5 bases at V and 2 bases at J, with 8 bases between.